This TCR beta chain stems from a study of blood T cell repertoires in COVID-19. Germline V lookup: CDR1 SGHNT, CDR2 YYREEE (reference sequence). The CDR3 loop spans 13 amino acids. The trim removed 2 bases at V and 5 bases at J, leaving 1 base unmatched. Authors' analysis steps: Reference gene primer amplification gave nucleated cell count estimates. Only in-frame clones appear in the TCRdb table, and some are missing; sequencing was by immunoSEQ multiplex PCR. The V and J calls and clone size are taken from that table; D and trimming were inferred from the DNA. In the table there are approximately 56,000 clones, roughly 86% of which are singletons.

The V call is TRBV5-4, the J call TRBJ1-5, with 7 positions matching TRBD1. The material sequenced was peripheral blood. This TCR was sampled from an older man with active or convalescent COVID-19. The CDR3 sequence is CASSLDRDQPQHF. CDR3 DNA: TGTGCCAGCAGCTTAGACAGGGATCAGCCCCAGCATTTT.